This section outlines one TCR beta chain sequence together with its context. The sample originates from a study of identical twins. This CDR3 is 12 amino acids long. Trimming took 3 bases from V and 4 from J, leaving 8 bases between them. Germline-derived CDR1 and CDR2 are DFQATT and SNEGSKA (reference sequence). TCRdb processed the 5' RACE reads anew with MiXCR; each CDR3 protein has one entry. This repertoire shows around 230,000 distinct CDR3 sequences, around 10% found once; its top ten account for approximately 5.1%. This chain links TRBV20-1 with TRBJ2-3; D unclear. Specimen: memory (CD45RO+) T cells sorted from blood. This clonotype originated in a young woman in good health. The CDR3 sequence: CSARRVADTQYF. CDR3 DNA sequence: TGCAGTGCTAGGCGAGTCGCAGATACGCAGTATTTT.